A single sample is the source of the 27 T cell receptor beta chains below, sequenced in a study of beta chain features in type 1 diabetes. Whole-study results and caveats: Moderate yet significant TCRB CDR3 shortening was seen in Type 1 diabetes patients in all four CD4+ subsets.

For these TCRs, the target antigens are not known. Investigators reverse transcribed all isolated RNA, so they sequenced expressed TCRB transcripts. Profiling relied on immunoSEQ multiplex PCR, and the TCRdb table lists in-frame clones only, not all of them. The sample records 50,000 or so clones, approximately 44% being singletons. Material: stem cell memory CD4+ T cells from blood. These receptors were collected from a man aged 25 to 40 with type 1 diabetes.

The V call is TRBV7-8, the J call TRBJ1-2; D is possibly TRBD1 (5 bases). Between the trimmed V and J ends, which lost 5 bases and 7 bases, there was a span of 14 bases. Germline loops: CDR1 SGHVS, CDR2 FQNEAQ. The CDR3 covers 13 residues. The CDR3 sequence is CASSEAGLGGYTF. The DNA of the CDR3 is TGTGCCAGCAGCGAGGCAGGGTTAGGTGGCTACACCTTC.

The rearrangement links TRBV6-1 to TRBJ2-1; possibly TRBD1 for D (5 bases). The V end was cut by 3 bases, the J end by 4 bases, with 13 bases between. Germline V gives CDR1 MNHNS, CDR2 SASEGT. CDR3 length: 15 residues. CDR3 sequence (DNA): TGTGCCAGCAGTGACAGGGCTACTTTGTACAATGAGCAGTTCTTC. This codes for CASSDRATLYNEQFF.

CDR3 nucleotides: TGTGCCAGCAGCTTAGTTCCGGGAACCACTGAAGCTTTCTTT. Amino acids: CASSLVPGTTEAFF. The V gene is TRBV7-8, the J gene TRBJ1-1; D gene ambiguous. The CDR3 runs to 14 residues. From germline, CDR1 is SGHVS and CDR2 FQNEAQ. V lost 1 base and J 4 bases, leaving 10 bases between the germline ends.

The chain links TRBV28 to TRBJ2-1; 9 nucleotides agree with TRBD2. V shed 1 base and J 7 bases; nucleotides not matched to a gene: 5. CDR1 MDHEN and CDR2 SYDVKM come from the germline V gene. This CDR3 spans 15 amino acids. CDR3 sequence reads: CASSLYSGSGNEQFF. As DNA, the CDR3 is TGTGCCAGCAGTTTATATAGCGGGAGTGGTAATGAGCAGTTCTTC.

This chain uses TRBV10-3 with TRBJ2-5; TRBD2 aligns across 7 bases. The CDR3 contains 16 residues. Trimming cost V 10 bases and J 5 bases; bases outside gene matches: 19. Germline CDR1 and CDR2: ENHRY and SYGVKD. In DNA form, the CDR3 reads TGTGCCACCTTTGACCCCTTGGGCGGGAGACGGGAGACCCAGTACTTC. Translation: CATFDPLGGRRETQYF.

This clone has just a few counts. The J gene is TRBJ1-2, the V gene TRBV30; 7 nucleotides agree with TRBD1. The germline gives CDR1 GTSNPN, CDR2 SVGIG (reference sequence). With V trimmed by 1 base and J by 8 bases, 13 bases remained unmatched. The CDR3 is made up of 15 amino acids. Written as DNA, the CDR3 is TGTGCCTGGAGTGAGGGGGCAGGACTCATGGGGGGCTACACCTTC. Translated, it gives CAWSEGAGLMGGYTF.

The sample holds a few counts of this clone. The gene calls are TRBV7-2 and TRBJ2-3; 10 nucleotides align to TRBD1. Germline V CDR1 and CDR2: SGHTA, FQGNSA. Germline trimming cut 5 bases from V and 7 bases from J; bases unmatched to any gene: 15. The CDR3 spans 17 residues. The CDR3 is CASSRRTGTGEGYTQYF. The CDR3 DNA follows: TGTGCCAGCAGCCGAAGAACCGGGACAGGGGAGGGATATACGCAGTATTTT.

The chain joins TRBV7-8 to TRBJ2-7; no firm D call. Germline CDR1 and CDR2: SGHVS and FQNEAQ. This CDR3 region has 13 residues. V was clipped by 2 bases and J by 3 bases, with 8 bases between them. Here the CDR3 reads CASSLRLRYEQYF. The CDR3, as DNA: TGTGCCAGCAGCTTACGACTGCGCTACGAGCAGTACTTC. Drawing the rest from reference TRBV7-8 and TRBJ2-7, the complete variable domain is GAGVSQSPRYKVAKRGQDVALRCDPISGHVSLFWYQQALGQGPEFLTYFQNEAQLDKSGLPSDRFFAERPEGSVSTLKIQRTQQEDSAVYLCASSLRLRYEQYFGPGTRLTVT.

This clone was detected a few times. The rearrangement links TRBV6-1 to TRBJ2-1; D not resolved. The length of the CDR3 is 12 residues. From germline, CDR1 is MNHNS and CDR2 SASEGT. V lost 7 bases and J lost 5, with 9 bases in between. CDR3 residues: CASTNLNNEQFF. The CDR3 region has the DNA TGTGCCAGCACCAACTTGAACAATGAGCAGTTCTTC.

This clone was seen only a few times. This sequence joins TRBV5-4 and TRBJ2-2; 8 bases map to TRBD1. Germline CDR1 and CDR2: SGHNT and YYREEE (reference sequence). The CDR3 length is 15 residues. The V and J ends lost 0 bases and 7 bases, in that order; junction bases with no gene match: 5. The CDR3 sequence: CASSLGQGASGELFF. The CDR3 region has the DNA TGTGCCAGCAGCTTGGGGCAGGGGGCTAGCGGGGAGCTGTTTTTT.

The J gene is TRBJ2-7, the V gene TRBV28; a possible D gene is TRBD1 (6 bases). The V end was cut by 1 base, the J end by 5 bases, with 18 bases between. The CDR3 spans 16 residues. CDR1 MDHEN and CDR2 SYDVKM come from the germline V gene. This CDR3 is CASSLLHRVGRHEQYF. In DNA, the CDR3 is TGTGCCAGCAGTTTATTGCACAGGGTGGGTCGGCACGAGCAGTACTTC.

The chain employs TRBV28 and TRBJ1-5; 10 nucleotides match TRBD1. The V and J ends lost 4 bases and 5 bases, in that order; junction bases with no gene match: 5. Germline V CDR1 and CDR2: MDHEN, SYDVKM. The CDR3 contains 15 residues. The DNA of the CDR3 is TGTGCCAGCAGTTGGACAGGGGGAGGGGATCAGCCCCAGCATTTT. Translation gives CASSWTGGGDQPQHF.

The chain uses TRBV5-1 and TRBJ2-1; 13 bases map to TRBD2. This CDR3 has 18 amino acids. The germline CDR1 and CDR2 sequences are SGHRS and YFSETQ. V lost 3 bases and J lost 1; bases outside the gene matches: 7. This CDR3 reads CASSSWTSGGSSYNEQFF. The CDR3, as DNA: TGCGCCAGCAGCTCCTGGACTAGCGGGGGTTCGTCCTACAATGAGCAGTTCTTC.

This clone was seen only once. The J gene is TRBJ2-7, the V gene TRBV28; 15 bases are a match to TRBD2. Germline CDR1 MDHEN, CDR2 SYDVKM. CDR3 length: 15 amino acids. V lost 5 bases, J lost 5 bases, and 4 bases stayed unmatched. In nucleotides, the CDR3 is TGTGCCAGCAGTCCCGGACTAGCGGGAGGGAACGAGCAGTACTTC. This encodes CASSPGLAGGNEQYF.

CDR3 loop: CASGGAPSYGYTF. DNA for the CDR3: TGCGCCAGCGGGGGGGCACCGTCCTATGGCTACACCTTC. The chain carries TRBV10-2 and TRBJ1-2, with a weak D call TRBD1 (6 bases). Trimming cost V 8 bases and J 4 bases, with 14 bases left between them. The CDR3 runs 13 residues. Looked up from germline, CDR1 is WSHSY and CDR2 is SAAADI.

The CDR3 nucleotides are TGCAGCGTGAGGACAGGGAACAATCAGCCCCAGCATTTT. This translates into CSVRTGNNQPQHF. This sequence joins TRBV29-1 and TRBJ1-5; 8 positions match TRBD1. V dropped 6 bases and J dropped 3; count of bases not matched to a gene: 4. CDR3 size: 13 residues. Germline lookup yields CDR1 SQVTM and CDR2 ANQGSEA.

This clone was recorded a few times. The rearrangement links TRBV28 to TRBJ2-5; D is possibly TRBD2 (5 bases). The CDR3 sequence is 14 residues long. Deletions cut 2 bases from V and 5 bases from J, with 12 bases between. From germline, CDR1 is MDHEN and CDR2 SYDVKM. CDR3 amino acids: CASSLLGEGETQYF. CDR3 in DNA: TGTGCCAGCAGTTTACTCGGGGAAGGGGAGACCCAGTACTTC.

This clone was seen a few times. The chain combines TRBV5-1 with TRBJ2-7, with 9 nucleotides matching TRBD1. The germline V gene encodes CDR1 SGHRS and CDR2 YFSETQ. This CDR3 has 13 amino acids. The junction had 5 bases not matched to a gene; V was cut back by 5 bases and J by 5 bases. CDR3 DNA sequence: TGCGCCAGCAGAGGACAGGGGTTCGACGAGCAGTACTTC. Its protein product is CASRGQGFDEQYF.

This rearrangement joins TRBV7-9 to TRBJ2-7; 9 bases are shared with TRBD1. Germline V CDR1 and CDR2: SEHNR, FQNEAQ (reference sequence). The CDR3 loop spans 14 amino acids. Losses at the gene ends were 5 bases for V and 3 bases for J; bases not matched to a gene: 5. The CDR3 DNA reads TGTGCCAGCAGCAAAGAGGGACAGGGCTACGAGCAGTACTTC. Translation: CASSKEGQGYEQYF.

CDR3 DNA: TGTGCCAGCTCACCCTTGGACAGGGAGGGAGGCTACACCTTC. Amino acids: CASSPLDREGGYTF. The rearrangement links TRBV18 to TRBJ1-2; 8 nucleotides line up with TRBD1. The CDR3 contains 14 residues. With V trimmed by 3 bases and J by 8 bases, 8 bases remained unmatched. CDR1 is KGHSH, CDR2 LQKENI, per germline. The complete variable domain, with remaining parts taken from reference TRBV18 and TRBJ1-2, reads NAGVMQNPRHLVRRRGQEARLRCSPMKGHSHVYWYRQLPEEGLKFMVYLQKENIIDESGMPKERFSAEFPKEGPSILRIQQVVRGDSAAYFCASSPLDREGGYTFGSGTRLTVV.

The chain is built from TRBV27 and TRBJ2-4, with a weak D call TRBD2 (6 bases). The V end was cut by 8 bases, the J end by 7 bases, with 24 bases between. Per the germline V gene, CDR1 is MNHEY and CDR2 is SMNVEV (reference sequence). CDR3 size: 16 residues. The chain's CDR3 is CASGPIRSGRVNIQYF. CDR3 in DNA: TGTGCCAGCGGACCCATTAGATCCGGGAGAGTGAACATTCAGTACTTC.

A few counts support this clone. The CDR3 nucleotides are TGTGCCAGCAGTTTATCGTTTCTCCAGCCCCAGCATTTT. This codes for CASSLSFLQPQHF. The chain is built from TRBV27 and TRBJ1-5; D not resolved. V was clipped by 0 bases and J by 7 bases, with 7 bases between them. The CDR3 contains 13 residues. In germline, CDR1 is MNHEY, CDR2 SMNVEV (reference sequence).

The rearrangement joins TRBV27 to TRBJ2-1; 11 nucleotides match TRBD2. Germline assignment: CDR1 MNHEY and CDR2 SMNVEV (reference sequence). The CDR3 runs 15 residues. J lost 7 bases, V lost 4 bases, and 6 bases had no gene match. Written as DNA, the CDR3 is TGTGCCAGCAGTTCCCTAGCGGGAGGAGGGAATGAGCAGTTCTTC. It codes for CASSSLAGGGNEQFF.

This chain links TRBV2 with TRBJ2-2; 8 bases map to TRBD1. Unmatched junction bases numbered 5, after V lost 6 bases and J lost 2 bases. The CDR3 runs to 15 residues. Germline-derived CDR1 and CDR2 are SNHLY and FYNNEI. CDR3 nucleotides: TGTGCCAGCAGCGGACAGGGAAGCAACACCGGGGAGCTGTTTTTT. Its translation: CASSGQGSNTGELFF.

The gene calls are TRBV29-1 and TRBJ1-2, with D maybe TRBD1 (5 bases). The CDR3 loop spans 11 amino acids. From germline, CDR1 is SQVTM and CDR2 ANQGSEA. Trimming removed 7 bases from V and 5 bases from J, with 11 bases in between. The CDR3 protein is CSAEGIYGYTF. CDR3 DNA sequence: TGCAGCGCGGAGGGGATATATGGCTACACCTTC. Complete variable domain (other parts from reference TRBV29-1 and TRBJ1-2): SAVISQKPSRDICQRGTSLTIQCQVDSQVTMMFWYRQQPGQSLTLIATANQGSEATYESGFVIDKFPISRPNLTFSTLTVSNMSPEDSSIYLCSAEGIYGYTFGSGTRLTVV.

The chain links TRBV6-6 to TRBJ2-5; 11 nucleotides align to TRBD2. Looked up from germline, CDR1 is MNHNY and CDR2 is SVGAGI (reference sequence). The CDR3 length is 16 residues. The J segment lost 1 base and the V segment lost 0 bases, leaving 1 base of the junction unmatched. The CDR3 loop reads CASSYSGTSGQETQYF. Here the CDR3 DNA reads TGTGCCAGCAGTTACTCGGGGACTAGCGGCCAAGAGACCCAGTACTTC.

The J gene is TRBJ2-7, the V gene TRBV30; TRBD2 aligns across 7 bases. The length of the CDR3 is 15 residues. Germline V CDR1 and CDR2: GTSNPN, SVGIG (reference sequence). V shed 4 bases, J shed 3 bases, and the junction held 12 bases outside the gene matches. The chain's CDR3 is CAWNGAGELYYEQYF. The CDR3 nucleotides read TGTGCCTGGAATGGCGCGGGAGAGCTCTACTACGAGCAGTACTTC. The whole variable domain, filled in from reference TRBV30 and TRBJ2-7, reads SQTIHQWPATLVQPVGSPLSLECTVEGTSNPNLYWYRQAAGRGLQLLFYSVGIGQISSEVPQNLSASRPQDRQFILSSKKLLLSDSGFYLCAWNGAGELYYEQYFGPGTRLTVT.